Detailed here is one T cell receptor beta chain. Its antigen has not been determined. Base qualities are missing; no much larger clone stands one base away. The immunoSEQ Assay, a bias-controlled multiplex PCR, was used to amplify TCRbeta CDR3 regions from genomic DNA. Turning to the authors' computational methods: The number of nucleated cells in each sample was estimated by amplification of reference gene primers within the assay. Sequence reads were collapsed and filtered to measure the absolute abundance of every unique TCRbeta CDR3 rearrangement. Productive Simpson clonality was computed per sample as the square root of Simpson's diversity index over productive rearrangements. Sourced from immuneACCESS, this table was stored by TCRdb with only in-frame sequences that have V and J called. A share of the clones is absent; for the studies checked, an unresolved V gene accounts for under half, and the remainder has no known explanation. V, J and clone size derive from that table, while D and trimming were established from the DNA sequence. This sample gives approximately 120,000 clones in total; about nine tenths of them show up just once. The ten largest account for 1.1% of the sample.

Each collaborating institution followed its own protocols to collect whole blood in K2EDTA tubes. For TCRbeta analysis, collaborators shipped samples as frozen whole blood, isolated PBMCs, or DNA extracted from either of those sample types. The CDR3 runs 13 residues from the cysteine to the phenylalanine. Kept here is only the CDR3 DNA, which spans 39 bases and is read in frame from base 1. V and J are trimmed by 3 bases and 10 bases, and the gene matches miss 4 bases of the junction. The germline V gene provides CDR1 SGDLS and CDR2 YYNGEE. These data come from a study of blood T cell repertoires in COVID-19 (dated by TCRdb to 2020 to 2021). With respect to the entire study: Collaborator samples came from the United States, Italy and Spain and covered acute and convalescent phases of COVID-19. The repertoires were released in a freely available public database meant as a resource for research on the immune response to SARS-CoV-2. HLA class I and class II types, where available, came from metadata supplied by the sample provider rather than from assay-based typing. The sample metadata nearly always contained a de-identified subject ID, COVID-19 status, age in years and sex. The material from the prospective study consisted of cDNA or gDNA derived from T cells, B-cell-depleted T cells, or PBMCs. Deeply sampled blood TCRbeta repertoires from subjects exposed to, actively infected with, or recovered from COVID-19 were included in the dataset. Samples came from the ongoing ImmuneRACE study (first 160 participants) plus 1,254 subjects from 6 global collaborators. Overall results and qualifications from the work: The amount of clinical and demographic metadata varied by source and participant and was provided uncurated.

The sequencing input was peripheral blood. The V and J segments used are TRBV9 and TRBJ1-6, with 7 middle bases fitting TRBD1. The TCR comes from a human donor in a cohort sampled during active COVID-19. The CDR3 is CASSDRGGSPLHF. The bases read TGTGCCAGCAGCGACAGGGGAGGCTCACCCCTCCACTTT. With the rest looked up from the reference TRBV9 and TRBJ1-6 genes rather than sequenced, the full variable domain is DSGVTQTPKHLITATGQRVTLRCSPRSGDLSVYWYQQSLDQGLQFLIQYYNGEERAKGNILERFSAQQFPDLHSELNLSSLELGDSALYFCASSDRGGSPLHFGNGTRLTVT.